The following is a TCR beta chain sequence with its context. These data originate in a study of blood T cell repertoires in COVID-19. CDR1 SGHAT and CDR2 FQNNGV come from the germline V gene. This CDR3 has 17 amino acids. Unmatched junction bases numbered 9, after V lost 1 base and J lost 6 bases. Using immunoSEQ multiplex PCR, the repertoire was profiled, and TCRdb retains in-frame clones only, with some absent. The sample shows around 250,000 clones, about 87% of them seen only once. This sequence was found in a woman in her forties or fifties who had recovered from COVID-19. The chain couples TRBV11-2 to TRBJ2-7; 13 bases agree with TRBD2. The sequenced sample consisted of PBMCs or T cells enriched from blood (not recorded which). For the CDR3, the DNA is TGTGCCAGCAGCTTAGCTGGACTAGCGGGAGTGGGTTCCGAGCAGTACTTC. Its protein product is CASSLAGLAGVGSEQYF.